This T cell receptor (beta chain) was captured in a study of cytomegalovirus exposure and HLA in healthy donors. Across the whole study: Out of about 180 million T cells, an earlier analysis found about 120 million unique TCR beta sequences in total. General study points: CMV serostatus was the sole immune exposure data available.

Primers: 60 Vbeta forward and 13 Jbeta reverse. Libraries were prepared by immunoSEQ multiplex PCR; TCRdb keeps only in-frame clonotypes and omits some of them. The sample has more than 95,000 clones; more than 60% are singletons. V was clipped by 4 bases and J by 7 bases, with 13 bases between them. The length of the CDR3 is 13 residues. Germline assignment: CDR1 MGHRA and CDR2 YSYEKL. In this sample, this clone turned up once. Its target is not known. The chain links TRBV4-1 to TRBJ1-2; weak D call: TRBD1 (5 bases). The specimen was PBMCs. This TCR derives from a woman aged 55-69 years in good health and CMV-seropositive. Here the CDR3 DNA reads TGCGCCAGCAGCCTGGCGGGGCATAGTGGCTACACCTTC. It encodes CASSLAGHSGYTF.